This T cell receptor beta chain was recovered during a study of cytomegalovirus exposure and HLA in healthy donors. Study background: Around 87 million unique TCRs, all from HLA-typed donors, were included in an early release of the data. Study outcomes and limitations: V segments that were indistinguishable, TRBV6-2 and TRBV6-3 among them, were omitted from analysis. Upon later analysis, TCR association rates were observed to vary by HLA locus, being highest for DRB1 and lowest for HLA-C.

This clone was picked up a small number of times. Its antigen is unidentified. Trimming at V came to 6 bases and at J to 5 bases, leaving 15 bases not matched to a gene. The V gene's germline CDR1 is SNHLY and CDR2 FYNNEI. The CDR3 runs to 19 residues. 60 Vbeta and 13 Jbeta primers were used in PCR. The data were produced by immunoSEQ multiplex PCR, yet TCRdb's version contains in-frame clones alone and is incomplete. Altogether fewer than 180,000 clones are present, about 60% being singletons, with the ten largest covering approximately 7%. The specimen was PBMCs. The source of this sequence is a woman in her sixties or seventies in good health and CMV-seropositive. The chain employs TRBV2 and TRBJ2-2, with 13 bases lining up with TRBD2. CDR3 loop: CASRIAPGLAGAGTGELFF. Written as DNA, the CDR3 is TGTGCCAGCAGAATCGCACCAGGACTAGCGGGAGCGGGGACCGGGGAGCTGTTTTTT.